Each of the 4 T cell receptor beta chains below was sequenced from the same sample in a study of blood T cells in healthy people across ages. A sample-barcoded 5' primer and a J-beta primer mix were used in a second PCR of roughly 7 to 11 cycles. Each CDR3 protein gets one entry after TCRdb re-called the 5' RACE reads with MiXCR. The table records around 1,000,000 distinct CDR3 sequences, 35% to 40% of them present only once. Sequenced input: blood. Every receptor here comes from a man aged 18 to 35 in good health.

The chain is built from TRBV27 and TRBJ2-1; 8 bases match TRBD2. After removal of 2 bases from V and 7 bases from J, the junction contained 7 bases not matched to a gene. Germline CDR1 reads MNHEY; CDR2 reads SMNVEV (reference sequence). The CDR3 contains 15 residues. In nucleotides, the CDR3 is TGTGCCAGCAGTTTAGCCCAGCGGGGGATGAATGAGCAGTTCTTC. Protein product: CASSLAQRGMNEQFF.

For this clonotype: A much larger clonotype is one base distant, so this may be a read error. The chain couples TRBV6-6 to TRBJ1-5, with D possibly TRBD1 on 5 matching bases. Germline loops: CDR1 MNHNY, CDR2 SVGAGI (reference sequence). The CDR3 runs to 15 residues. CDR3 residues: CASSYGQDINRPQHF. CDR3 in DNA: TGTGCCAGCAGTTACGGGCAGGACATCAATCGGCCCCAGCATTTT.

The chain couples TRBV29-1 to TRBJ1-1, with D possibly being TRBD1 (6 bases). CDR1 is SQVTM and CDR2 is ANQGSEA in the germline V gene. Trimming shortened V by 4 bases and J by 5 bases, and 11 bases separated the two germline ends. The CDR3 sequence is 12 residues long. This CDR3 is CSVGEGDTEAFF. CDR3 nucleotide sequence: TGCAGCGTTGGGGAGGGGGATACTGAAGCTTTCTTT.

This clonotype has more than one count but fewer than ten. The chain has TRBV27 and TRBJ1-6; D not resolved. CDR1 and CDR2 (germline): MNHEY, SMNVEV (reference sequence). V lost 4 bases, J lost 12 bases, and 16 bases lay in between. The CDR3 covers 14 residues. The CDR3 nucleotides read TGTGCCAGCAGTTGGGCGGCGGTGGGTAGACCCCTCCACTTT. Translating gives CASSWAAVGRPLHF.